Shown below are 27 T cell receptor beta chains from a single sample sequenced in a study of blood T cell repertoires in COVID-19. Clones were sequenced by immunoSEQ multiplex PCR, and TCRdb holds only the in-frame ones, with some missing. The sample consists of fewer than 350,000 clones, roughly 93% of them appearing once. The source material was PBMCs or T cells enriched from blood (not recorded which). The receptors originated from a middle-aged woman with acute COVID-19.

This clone was observed a single time. The CDR3 bases are TGTGCCAGCTCACCACATCAGGCAGGGGGTCACAATGAGCAGTTCTTC. It yields the protein CASSPHQAGGHNEQFF. The chain combines TRBV18 with TRBJ2-1, with 7 bases that match TRBD1. V lost 1 base to trimming and J lost 5 bases; unmatched junction nucleotides: 8. The germline V gene has CDR1 KGHSH and CDR2 LQKENI. CDR3 length: 16 amino acids.

The chain couples TRBV2 to TRBJ2-1; D perhaps matches TRBD1 (5 bases). The germline CDR1 and CDR2 sequences are SNHLY and FYNNEI. This CDR3 has 12 amino acids. Trimming cost V 7 bases and J 5 bases, with 9 bases left between them. The CDR3 loop is CASTRADNEQFF. In DNA, the CDR3 is TGTGCCAGCACCAGGGCCGACAATGAGCAGTTCTTC.

CDR3 nucleotide sequence: TGCGCCAGCAGCTTGGACGGGGGTAGTCGTGTTGAGCAGTTCTTC. Translating gives CASSLDGGSRVEQFF. The chain links TRBV5-1 to TRBJ2-1; D might be TRBD2 (6 bases). With 0 bases removed from V and 9 bases from J, the gap between germline ends came to 16 bases. Per the germline V gene, CDR1 is SGHRS and CDR2 is YFSETQ. This CDR3 contains 15 residues.

Of note for this clone: Within the sample, other DNA sequences also encode this same CDR3. J is TRBJ2-7 and V is TRBV6-1; D not resolved. The V gene lost 3 bases and the J gene lost 3 bases, with 6 bases spanning the gap. CDR3 length equals 12 residues. In germline, CDR1 is MNHNS, CDR2 SASEGT. The CDR3 sequence: CASSEYGYEQYF. CDR3 nucleotides: TGTGCCAGCAGTGAGTACGGCTACGAGCAGTACTTC.

DNA of the CDR3: TGTGCCAGCAGTTCCCGGGGGGAGCAGTTCTTC. Translating it yields CASSSRGEQFF. The chain uses TRBV6-6 and TRBJ2-1; tentative D call: TRBD2 (6 bases). Trimming took off 4 bases at V and 10 bases at J, with 8 bases between the two ends. Germline V gene sequence: CDR1 MNHNY, CDR2 SVGAGI (reference sequence). The CDR3 has 11 amino acids.

This chain links TRBV10-3 with TRBJ1-1; weak D call: TRBD1 (6 bases). V lost 5 bases and J lost 1, with 11 bases in between. Germline CDR1 reads ENHRY; CDR2 reads SYGVKD. This CDR3 spans 14 amino acids. CDR3 DNA: TGTGCCATCAGTCCACAGGGACCGAACACTGAAGCTTTCTTT. It specifies CAISPQGPNTEAFF.

The chain joins TRBV10-3 to TRBJ2-5; no definite D call. V lost 10 bases and J lost 4, with 7 bases in between. Germline CDR1 ENHRY, CDR2 SYGVKD. The CDR3 totals 10 residues. The CDR3 spells CATGLETQYF. The CDR3 DNA sequence: TGTGCCACTGGGCTAGAGACCCAGTACTTC.

The chain combines TRBV18 with TRBJ1-6; 9 bases are a match to TRBD1. V lost 3 bases to trimming and J lost 10 bases; unmatched junction nucleotides: 4. Germline loops: CDR1 KGHSH, CDR2 LQKENI. The CDR3 covers 14 residues. CDR3 nucleotides: TGTGCCAGCTCACCCGACAGGGGGAGATCACCCCTCCACTTT. Protein sequence: CASSPDRGRSPLHF.

The CDR3 DNA follows: TGCGCCAGCAGCCAGCCAACAGGGGCGGTAGATGAGCAGTTCTTC. Translated, it gives CASSQPTGAVDEQFF. The genes are TRBV4-1 and TRBJ2-1; the match to TRBD1 covers 7 bases. Looked up from germline, CDR1 is MGHRA and CDR2 is YSYEKL. The CDR3 extends over 15 amino acids. V shed 3 bases and J 8 bases; nucleotides not matched to a gene: 10.

A note on this clone: Distinct nucleotide sequences in the sample also encode this CDR3. This chain joins TRBV28 and TRBJ1-2; no definite D call. V was clipped by 2 bases and J by 5 bases, with 6 bases between them. The CDR3 is made up of 12 amino acids. Germline assignment: CDR1 MDHEN and CDR2 SYDVKM. The CDR3 spells CASSLGQYGYTF. The CDR3 nucleotides read TGTGCCAGCAGTTTAGGCCAGTATGGCTACACCTTC.

This chain links TRBV19 with TRBJ2-3; D may be TRBD2 (5 bases). From germline, CDR1 is LNHDA and CDR2 SQIVND (reference sequence). The CDR3 contains 14 residues. Trimming left V 3 bases short and J 0 bases short, with 7 bases between. CDR3 nucleotide sequence: TGTGCCAGTAGTATTCGGACTAGCACAGATACGCAGTATTTT. Its translation: CASSIRTSTDTQYF. The whole variable domain, remainder taken from reference TRBV19 and TRBJ2-3, is DGGITQSPKYLFRKEGQNVTLSCEQNLNHDAMYWYRQDPGQGLRLIYYSQIVNDFQKGDIAEGYSVSREKKESFPLTVTSAQKNPTAFYLCASSIRTSTDTQYFGPGTRLTVL.

The CDR3 loop reads CSVVQGYEQYF. The CDR3 DNA reads as TGCAGCGTTGTACAGGGCTACGAGCAGTACTTC. The J gene is TRBJ2-7, the V gene TRBV29-1; a weak D match, TRBD1 (6 bases). Germline V lookup: CDR1 SQVTM, CDR2 ANQGSEA. The CDR3 is 11 amino acids. Trimming left V 4 bases short and J 3 bases short, with 7 bases between.

This chain connects TRBV23-1 to TRBJ1-1; D remains unclear. TRBV23-1 is marked as an open reading frame, function uncertain. The ends were cut back, 1 base at V and 4 bases at J, with 16 bases in the middle. The CDR3 is 16 residues long. CDR3 nucleotides: TGCGCCAGCAGTCAATTCCCGGTAAAGGGAGGCACTGAAGCTTTCTTT. It encodes CASSQFPVKGGTEAFF.

V and J are TRBV29-1 and TRBJ1-2; 8 nucleotides align to TRBD1. Trimming removed 6 bases from V and 6 bases from J; junction bases left unmatched: 0. Germline V lookup: CDR1 SQVTM, CDR2 ANQGSEA. The CDR3 extends over 10 amino acids. The CDR3 DNA is TGCAGCGTGGACAGGGATGGCTACACCTTC. Its translation: CSVDRDGYTF.

This chain joins TRBV18 and TRBJ2-2, with D possibly TRBD2 on 6 matching bases. The CDR3 is 18 residues long. From germline, CDR1 is KGHSH and CDR2 LQKENI. V shed 4 bases and J shed 0 bases, with 18 bases lying between them. CDR3 coding DNA: TGTGCCAGCTCACGGGCGATGGGACTCATCGCGAACACCGGGGAGCTGTTTTTT. Translating it yields CASSRAMGLIANTGELFF.

This chain uses TRBV10-3 with TRBJ2-7; 12 nucleotides agree with TRBD1. The germline V gene encodes CDR1 ENHRY and CDR2 SYGVKD. V was clipped by 2 bases and J by 3 bases; unmatched bases: 5. The CDR3 is 16 residues long. The chain's CDR3 is CAISEGDRGLNYEQYF. The CDR3 coding sequence is TGTGCCATCAGTGAGGGGGACAGGGGGCTGAACTACGAGCAGTACTTC.

The J gene is TRBJ1-1, the V gene TRBV30; possible D gene TRBD1, 6 bases. V was cut by 1 base and J by 5 bases, with 14 bases left in between. The CDR3 sequence is 14 residues long. The germline V gene has CDR1 GTSNPN and CDR2 SVGIG (reference sequence). The CDR3 sequence: CAWSGGPVGTEAFF. CDR3 coding DNA: TGTGCCTGGAGTGGGGGGCCCGTGGGAACTGAAGCTTTCTTT. The whole variable domain, remainder taken from reference TRBV30 and TRBJ1-1, is SQTIHQWPATLVQPVGSPLSLECTVEGTSNPNLYWYRQAAGRGLQLLFYSVGIGQISSEVPQNLSASRPQDRQFILSSKKLLLSDSGFYLCAWSGGPVGTEAFFGQGTRLTVV.

The chain carries TRBV2 and TRBJ1-6, with TRBD1 as a possible D gene (6 bases). The ends were cut back, 10 bases at V and 9 bases at J, with 19 bases in the middle. CDR1 and CDR2 (germline): SNHLY, FYNNEI. The length of the CDR3 is 14 residues. CDR3 DNA: TGTGCCACCATCCGAGACAGGTTTGGTTCACCCCTCCACTTT. It specifies CATIRDRFGSPLHF.

The chain links TRBV24-1 to TRBJ1-5; no reliable D call. CDR1 KGHDR and CDR2 SFDVKD come from the germline V gene. The CDR3 length is 14 residues. V gave up 2 bases and J gave up 2 bases, with 6 bases separating them. CDR3 region: CATSDYYGNQPQHF. Here the CDR3 DNA reads TGTGCCACCAGTGATTACTATGGCAATCAGCCCCAGCATTTT.

The chain combines TRBV28 with TRBJ1-2, with a tentative D call TRBD1 (6 bases). Germline values: CDR1 MDHEN, CDR2 SYDVKM. Trimming stripped 5 bases from V and 2 bases from J, with 18 bases between. The CDR3 is 16 residues long. CDR3 sequence reads: CASSAPRRDKNYGYTF. The DNA of the CDR3 is TGTGCCAGCAGTGCACCCCGCCGGGACAAAAACTATGGCTACACCTTC.

The gene calls are TRBV12-3 or TRBV12-4 and TRBJ2-2; 7 positions agree with TRBD2. The CDR3 loop spans 13 amino acids. The trim removed 9 bases at V and 7 bases at J, leaving 8 bases unmatched. The CDR3, as DNA: TGTGCCAGTAAGCGGGGAGGCGGCGGGGAGCTGTTTTTT. This gives the protein CASKRGGGGELFF.

The V and J genes are TRBV19 and TRBJ2-1; D may be TRBD1 (6 bases). V was pared by 1 base and J by 8 bases, with 18 bases between. Looked up from germline, CDR1 is LNHDA and CDR2 is SQIVND (reference sequence). The length of the CDR3 is 16 residues. In nucleotides, the CDR3 is TGTGCCAGTAGTATAGTCCCCCAGGCAGGGGCCCATGAGCAGTTCTTC. This sequence encodes CASSIVPQAGAHEQFF.

For the CDR3, the DNA is TGTGCCAGCAGTACAGACAGGGGCAATCAGCCCCAGCATTTT. The encoded protein is CASSTDRGNQPQHF. The chain joins TRBV6-5 to TRBJ1-5; TRBD1 agrees at 7 bases. There are 14 residues in the CDR3. CDR1 and CDR2 (germline): MNHEY, SVGAGI. Germline trimming cut 5 bases from V and 2 bases from J; bases unmatched to any gene: 3.

This clone appeared once. This chain connects TRBV15 to TRBJ2-5, with D maybe TRBD2 (6 bases). Germline lookup yields CDR1 LNHNV and CDR2 YYDKDF (reference sequence). The CDR3 spans 18 residues. V lost 0 bases, J lost 3 bases, and 20 bases lay in between. The CDR3 coding sequence is TGTGCCACCAGCAGAGATCGTGGAGGAGGGACGGTGGAAGAGACCCAGTACTTC. Translating it yields CATSRDRGGGTVEETQYF.

This clone was detected only once. The CDR3 reads CATSRDLGSPYEQYF. CDR3 bases: TGTGCCACCAGCAGAGATTTGGGCAGTCCCTACGAGCAGTACTTC. The rearrangement joins TRBV15 to TRBJ2-7, with D hard to call. The CDR3 covers 15 residues. Trimming removed 0 bases from V and 2 bases from J, with 11 bases in between. CDR1 is LNHNV and CDR2 is YYDKDF in the germline V gene (reference sequence). The full variable domain, rest sourced from reference TRBV15 and TRBJ2-7, is DAMVIQNPRYQVTQFGKPVTLSCSQTLNHNVMYWYQQKSSQAPKLLFHYYDKDFNNEADTPDNFQSRRPNTSFCFLDIRSPGLGDTAMYLCATSRDLGSPYEQYFGPGTRLTVT.

Only a few counts were recorded for this clone. This chain joins TRBV30 and TRBJ2-2; D is uncertain. The germline V gene has CDR1 GTSNPN and CDR2 SVGIG (reference sequence). This CDR3 spans 13 amino acids. V was shortened by 0 bases and J by 5 bases, with 7 bases between the two germline ends. CDR3 bases: TGTGCCTGGAGTGTTCTTGTGACCGGGGAGCTGTTTTTT. Translated: CAWSVLVTGELFF.

The chain recombines TRBV6-5 with TRBJ1-2; no clear D. Germline CDR1 MNHEY, CDR2 SVGAGI. V lost 6 bases to trimming and J lost 7 bases, with 9 bases between them. The CDR3 loop spans 11 amino acids. The CDR3 region has the DNA TGTGCCAGCAGGTACCGGGGTGGCTACACCTTC. It yields the protein CASRYRGGYTF.